The rows below give T cell receptor beta chains drawn from one sample of a study of CD8 T cell repertoires and HIV-1 epitope variants. Clones were read by immunoSEQ multiplex PCR, and TCRdb kept only the in-frame ones, dropping some. The sample records 5,900 or so clones, around three fifths being singletons. These TCRs are of unknown antigen specificity. The material sequenced was cultured CD8+ T cells derived from PBMCs. All receptors come from a male donor with HIV. Both conserved end residues are part of each CDR3. The D gene is left open where the match is weak. Not every row has a clone size; where given, it reads once, few, many or a size class.

TRBD2	TRBJ2-1	TRBV2	few	TGTGCCAGCAGCAATAGCGGGATGAACGATGAGCAGTTCTTC	CASSNSGMNDEQFF
.	TRBJ2-1	TRBV28	.	TGTGCCAGCAGTTTTTTGGCGGGTACTAGTGAGCAGTTCTTC	CASSFLAGTSEQFF
TRBD2	TRBJ2-7	TRBV9	few	TGTGCCAGCAGCGAGGGGACTAGCGGCTACGAGCAGTACTTC	CASSEGTSGYEQYF
TRBD1	TRBJ1-1	TRBV7-9	.	TGTGCCAGCAGAGGACAGGGGTTAGGGTACACTGAAGCTTTCTTT	CASRGQGLGYTEAFF
.	TRBJ2-7	TRBV9	.	TGTGCCAGCAGCCCCCAAACAGGCTACGAGCAGTACTTC	CASSPQTGYEQYF
.	TRBJ1-2	TRBV10-1	.	TGCGCCAGCAGTGAGTCGGCTGGTCCTGATGGCTACACCTTC	CASSESAGPDGYTF
.	TRBJ2-2	TRBV7-4	.	TGTGCCAGCAGGGTGACCACCGGGGAGCTGTTTTTT	CASRVTTGELFF
.	TRBJ1-4	TRBV13	.	TGTGCCAGCAGCCATCGCAGGGTGGGAGGTGAAAAACTGTTTTTT	CASSHRRVGGEKLFF
TRBD1	TRBJ2-7	TRBV9	.	TGTGCCAGCAGCGCGACAGGGCACGAGCAGTACTTC	CASSATGHEQYF
.	TRBJ2-1	TRBV6-6	.	TGTGCCAGCAGTTCCCCGACTATTTACAATGAGCAGTTCTTC	CASSSPTIYNEQFF